The 4 T cell receptor beta chains presented below share a single source sample, sequenced in a study of early T cells in non-severe SARS-CoV-2 infection. MiXCR was run by TCRdb on the 5' RACE reads, yielding one entry per CDR3 protein. The sample lists 45,000 to 75,000 distinct CDR3 sequences; roughly an eighth were seen once. Sequencing used whole blood. The receptors stem from an adult who was a healthcare worker with PCR-confirmed SARS-CoV-2 infection or an uninfected control (not recorded which).

V gene TRBV5-4 combines with J gene TRBJ2-5, with 7 bases aligning to TRBD1. CDR1 is SGHNT, CDR2 YYREEE, per germline (reference sequence). V lost 2 bases to trimming and J lost 3 bases; unmatched junction nucleotides: 1. The CDR3 is made up of 13 amino acids. The CDR3 DNA reads as TGTGCCAGCAGCTTCACAGGGGAAGAGACCCAGTACTTC. It specifies CASSFTGEETQYF.

This clonotype has more than one count but fewer than ten. The chain joins TRBV20-1 to TRBJ1-2; D remains ambiguous. The V gene's germline CDR1 is DFQATT and CDR2 SNEGSKA (reference sequence). This CDR3 has 13 amino acids. Trimming pared 0 bases from V and 0 bases from J, leaving 5 bases between. CDR3 amino acids: CSARDNTNYGYTF. CDR3 nucleotide sequence: TGCAGTGCTAGAGACAATACTAACTATGGCTACACCTTC.

This clonotype was detected many times. The CDR3 coding sequence is TGTGCCAGCAGCTTCCGACGGGGTAGTGGGAATGAGCAGTTCTTC. It yields the protein CASSFRRGSGNEQFF. The chain joins TRBV11-2 to TRBJ2-1; tentatively, D is TRBD2 (5 bases). The CDR3 length is 15 residues. Per the germline V gene, CDR1 is SGHAT and CDR2 is FQNNGV. V shed 3 bases and J shed 7 bases, with 16 bases lying between them.

This clonotype was observed a handful of times. Sequence at one end of the junction differs from germline and may be a read error. The rearrangement joins TRBV9 to TRBJ2-5; D possibly uses TRBD1 or TRBD2 (5 bases each). The CDR3 is 14 amino acids. The germline gives CDR1 SGDLS, CDR2 YYNGEE. CDR3 sequence: CASSVGGTQGTQYF. CDR3 in DNA: TGTGCCAGCAGCGTAGGGGGGACCCAAGGGACCCAGTACTTC.